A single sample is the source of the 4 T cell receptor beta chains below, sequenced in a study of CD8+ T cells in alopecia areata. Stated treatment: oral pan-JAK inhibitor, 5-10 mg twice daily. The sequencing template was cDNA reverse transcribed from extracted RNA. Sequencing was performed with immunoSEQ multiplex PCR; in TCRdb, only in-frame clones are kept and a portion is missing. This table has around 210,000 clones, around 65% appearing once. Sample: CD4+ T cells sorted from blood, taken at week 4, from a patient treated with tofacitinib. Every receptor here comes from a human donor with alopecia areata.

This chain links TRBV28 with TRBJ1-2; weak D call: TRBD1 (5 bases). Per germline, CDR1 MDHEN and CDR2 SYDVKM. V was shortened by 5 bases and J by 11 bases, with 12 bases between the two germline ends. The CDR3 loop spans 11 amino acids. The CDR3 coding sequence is TGTGCCAGCAGTACCCTGTCAGGGTACACCTTC. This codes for CASSTLSGYTF.

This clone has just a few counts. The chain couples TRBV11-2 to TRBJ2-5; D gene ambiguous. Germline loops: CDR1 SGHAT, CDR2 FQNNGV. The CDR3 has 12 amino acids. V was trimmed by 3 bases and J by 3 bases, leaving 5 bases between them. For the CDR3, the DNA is TGTGCCAGCAGCTTCGGCGAAGAGACCCAGTACTTC. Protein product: CASSFGEETQYF.

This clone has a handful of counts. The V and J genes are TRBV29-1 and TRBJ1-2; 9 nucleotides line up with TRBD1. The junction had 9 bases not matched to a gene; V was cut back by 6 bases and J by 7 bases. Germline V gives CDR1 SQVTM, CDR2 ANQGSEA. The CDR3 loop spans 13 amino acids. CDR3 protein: CSVVPGQGLGYTF. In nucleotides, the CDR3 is TGCAGCGTCGTCCCGGGACAGGGACTTGGCTACACCTTC.

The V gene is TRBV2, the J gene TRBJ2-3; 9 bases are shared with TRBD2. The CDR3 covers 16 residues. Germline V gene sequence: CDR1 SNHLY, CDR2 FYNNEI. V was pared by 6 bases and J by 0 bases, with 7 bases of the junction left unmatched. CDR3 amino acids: CASSVSGGNSTDTQYF. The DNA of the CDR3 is TGTGCCAGCAGCGTGAGCGGGGGGAATAGCACAGATACGCAGTATTTT.